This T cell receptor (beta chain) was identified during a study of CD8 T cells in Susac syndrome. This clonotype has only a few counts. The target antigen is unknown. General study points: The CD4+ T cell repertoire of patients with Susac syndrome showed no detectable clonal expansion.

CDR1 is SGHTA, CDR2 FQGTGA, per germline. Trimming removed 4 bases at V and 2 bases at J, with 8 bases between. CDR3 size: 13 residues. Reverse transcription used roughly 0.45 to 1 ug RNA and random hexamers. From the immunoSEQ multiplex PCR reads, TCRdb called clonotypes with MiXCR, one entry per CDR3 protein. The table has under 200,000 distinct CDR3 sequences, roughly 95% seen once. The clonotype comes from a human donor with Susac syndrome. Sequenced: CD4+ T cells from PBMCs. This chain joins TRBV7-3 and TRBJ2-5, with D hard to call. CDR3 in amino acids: CASSSTTQETQYF. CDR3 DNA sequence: TGTGCCAGCAGCTCCACAACACAAGAGACCCAGTACTTC.